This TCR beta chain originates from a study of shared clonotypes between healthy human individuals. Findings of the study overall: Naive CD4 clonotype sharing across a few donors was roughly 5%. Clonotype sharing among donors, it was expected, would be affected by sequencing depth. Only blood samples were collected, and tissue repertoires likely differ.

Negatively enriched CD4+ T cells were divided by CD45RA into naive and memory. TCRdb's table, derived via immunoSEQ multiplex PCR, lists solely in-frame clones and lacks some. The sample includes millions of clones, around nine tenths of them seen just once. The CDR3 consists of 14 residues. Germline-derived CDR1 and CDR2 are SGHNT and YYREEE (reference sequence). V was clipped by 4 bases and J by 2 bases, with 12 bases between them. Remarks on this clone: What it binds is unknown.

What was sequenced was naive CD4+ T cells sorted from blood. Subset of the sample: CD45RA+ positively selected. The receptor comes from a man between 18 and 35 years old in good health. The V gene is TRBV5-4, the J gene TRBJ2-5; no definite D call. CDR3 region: CASSRSDGQETQYF. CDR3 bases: TGTGCCAGCAGCAGATCGGACGGACAAGAGACCCAGTACTTC.